This T cell receptor beta chain was captured by sequencing in a study of OX40 agonist ivuxolimab in advanced cancers. Turning to the study itself: The study gave patients intravenous ivuxolimab at 0.01 to 10 mg/kg every 2 weeks.

CDR1 is MDHEN, CDR2 SYDVKM, per germline. The CDR3 loop spans 12 amino acids. V was clipped by 6 bases and J by 2 bases, with 7 bases between them. Assay: immunoSEQ multiplex PCR; the TCRdb copy retains only in-frame clones and omits some. Of some 76,000 clones detected, nearly 85% appear once; the ten largest clones hold around 7.5%. This specimen was CD4+ or CD8+ T cells sorted from blood, taken in a trial of the OX40 agonist ivuxolimab. The rearrangement uses TRBV28 and TRBJ2-5; D not certain. The clonotype was recovered from an adult with an advanced solid tumor such as melanoma, head and neck, liver or kidney cancer. The CDR3 region has the DNA TGTGCCAGCAGCCTCGATCAAGAGACCCAGTACTTC. Protein product: CASSLDQETQYF.